This T cell receptor (beta chain) was profiled in a study of CD8+CD57+ T cells in acquired aplastic anemia listed by TCRdb under 2018. About the investigation overall: DNA extracted from sorted CD4+ and CD8+ cells had a mean of approximately 3.3 ug, with a range of about 0.2 to 30 ug. CD8+CD57+ expansion was defined as a frequency above the mean frequency observed in healthy subjects. What the authors observed across the whole study: Roughly 30 CD8+ CDR3 sequences were shared between patients and controls but appeared highly expressed in patients and within their immunodominant clones. CD8+ Simpson's diversity did not differ significantly between patients and healthy controls (P=0.060).

Genomic DNA served as template for TCR beta VDJ combination and CDR3 sequence profiling. TCR repertoire sequencing was run on an Illumina HiSeq 2000. On the study's bioinformatics: TRBV/TRBJ rearrangement plots, CDR3 size and DJ length profiles, and Simpson's diversity index were used to evaluate the repertoires. The most abundant DNA sequence in the deep sequencing data was defined as the immunodominant clone. CDR3 amino acid sequences were screened for sharing across subjects and compared with published repertoires and the VDJdb database. The raw public data were reprocessed by TCRdb itself: fastp quality trimming at Q25, MiXCR clonotype calling, in-frame beta chains only. Identical CDR3 protein sequences are pooled into one entry, listed with their most common genes and DNA. TCRdb, rather than the study authors, made the V and J calls. The sample has over 150,000 distinct CDR3 sequences on record, 71% of them singletons. The ten largest clones capture 45% to 60% of the sample.

CDR1 and CDR2 (SGHTA, FQGTGA) derive from the germline V gene. The CDR3 covers 13 residues, taking in both the cysteine and the phenylalanine. Kept here is only the CDR3 DNA, which spans 39 bases and is read in frame from base 1. Between the V and J ends, shortened by 2 bases and 3 bases respectively, the junction contains 8 bases. As concerns this clonotype: Its binding antigen is unknown. Base-call qualities are not available, and no considerably larger clone is one nucleotide away.

Expansion of CD8+CD57+ cells had been shown by flow cytometry in the patients chosen for sequencing. All patients had severe acquired aplastic anemia diagnosed by International Study of Aplastic Anemia and Agranulocytosis and Camitta criteria. No therapy had been received by the patients at the time of blood sampling. In the study, sorted CD4+ and CD8+ blood T cells from patients with severe aplastic anemia and from healthy subjects underwent deep sequencing of TCR repertoires. In the USA, patient enrollment took place under clinicaltrials.gov protocols 00001620, 01623167, 00001397, 00071045, 00081523 and 00961064. Ficoll-Paque density gradient centrifugation was used to isolate peripheral blood mononuclear cells. Before DNA was extracted, CD4+ and CD8+ T cells were sorted using either FACS or magnetic beads.

The rearranged segments are TRBV7-3 and TRBJ2-7, with no confident D gene call. This clonotype originated in a human donor with aplastic anemia. Specimen: sorted CD4+, CD8+, or CD8+CD57+ T cells (not recorded which) from PBMCs. The DNA sequence follows: TGTGCCAGCAGCTTAGGACCGAACTACGAGCAGTACTTC. Its amino acids are CASSLGPNYEQYF.